The next 31 T cell receptor beta chains were all read from a single sample in a study of blood T cells in healthy people across ages. A J-beta primer mix and a sample-barcoded 5' primer were used in a second PCR of about 6 to 12 cycles. TCRdb itself ran the 5' RACE reads through MiXCR, one entry per CDR3 protein. This table has about 680,000 distinct CDR3 sequences, 49% appearing once. The source material was blood. The receptors come from a woman aged 55-69 years in good health.

This clonotype was observed a few times. The chain links TRBV29-1 to TRBJ2-3, with 10 bases identical to TRBD1. The CDR3 sequence is 15 residues long. The germline V gene has CDR1 SQVTM and CDR2 ANQGSEA. J was trimmed by 3 bases and V by 5 bases; bases with no gene match: 8. CDR3 loop: CSVSTGGIGTDTQYF. The CDR3, as DNA: TGCAGCGTTTCGACAGGGGGCATCGGTACAGATACGCAGTATTTT.

The V gene is TRBV14, the J gene TRBJ2-5; TRBD1 agrees at 10 bases. This CDR3 comprises 14 residues. The trim removed 6 bases at V and 7 bases at J, leaving 8 bases unmatched. Germline CDR1 is SGHDN and CDR2 is FVKESK. The CDR3 loop is CASSRDRGSWTQYF. The CDR3 DNA reads TGTGCCAGCAGTCGGGACAGGGGCAGTTGGACCCAGTACTTC.

This clonotype has more than one count but fewer than ten. This chain links TRBV6-6 with TRBJ2-3; D is unclear. Germline CDR1 reads MNHNY; CDR2 reads SVGAGI (reference sequence). Between the trimmed V and J ends, which lost 6 bases and 7 bases, there was a span of 8 bases. The CDR3 is made up of 11 amino acids. The CDR3 bases are TGTGCCAGCAGCCCCCTGAATACGCAGTATTTT. Its translation: CASSPLNTQYF.

About this clonotype: One end of the junction is discordant with germline, which a read error may explain. V and J are TRBV5-5 and TRBJ2-2, with 7 nucleotides matching TRBD1. From germline, CDR1 is SGHKS and CDR2 YYEKEE (reference sequence). The CDR3 is 15 residues long. This CDR3 reads CARSLVGGAGGELFF. In nucleotides, the CDR3 is TGTGCCCGCAGCTTGGTAGGGGGCGCCGGCGGGGAGCTGTTTTTT. The variable domain in full, with the rest retrieved from reference TRBV5-5 and TRBJ2-2, is DAGVTQSPTHLIKTRGQQVTLRCSPISGHKSVSWYQQVLGQGPQFIFQYYEKEERGRGNFPDRFSARQFPNYSSELNVNALLLGDSALYLCARSLVGGAGGELFFGEGSRLTVL.

Only a few counts were recorded for this clonotype. One end of the junction varies from germline; a read error may be responsible. The chain carries TRBV4-2 and TRBJ1-2; unclear D gene. This CDR3 comprises 16 residues. Germline V gene data show CDR1 as LGHNA and CDR2 as YNFKEQ. The CDR3 loop reads CASSQDPRPSNYGYTF. CDR3 DNA sequence: TGTGCCAGTAGCCAAGATCCCCGCCCATCTAACTATGGCTACACCTTC.

This clonotype showed up just a few times. The CDR3 reads CASSRDNRNTEAFF. The CDR3 DNA follows: TGCGCCAGCAGCCGCGATAATAGGAACACTGAAGCTTTCTTT. The chain links TRBV5-1 to TRBJ1-1; D remains ambiguous. The CDR3 is 14 residues long. V lost 4 bases to trimming and J lost 1 base, with 11 bases between them. The germline gives CDR1 SGHRS, CDR2 YFSETQ.

The V call is TRBV10-3, the J call TRBJ2-5; maybe TRBD1 (5 bases). Germline CDR1 reads ENHRY; CDR2 reads SYGVKD. The V gene lost 8 bases and the J gene lost 1 base, with 11 bases spanning the gap. CDR3 size: 13 residues. This CDR3 reads CAIAVQGQETQYF. The CDR3 DNA sequence: TGTGCCATCGCAGTTCAGGGCCAAGAGACCCAGTACTTC.

The chain joins TRBV3-1 to TRBJ1-2, with D hard to call. V lost 3 bases and J 8 bases, leaving 16 bases between the germline ends. Germline CDR1 LGHDT, CDR2 YNNKEL (reference sequence). CDR3 length: 14 residues. The DNA for the CDR3 is TGTGCCAGCAGCCATGCACAGCCGCCGTGGGGCTACACCTTC. Translated: CASSHAQPPWGYTF.

J is TRBJ2-6 and V is TRBV6-2 or TRBV6-3; 8 nucleotides align to TRBD1. The ends lost 7 bases at V and 0 bases at J; junction bases unmatched: 5. This CDR3 has 16 residues. Per germline, CDR1 MNHEY and CDR2 SVGEGT. Here the CDR3 reads CASTEQGGSGANVLTF. The CDR3 bases are TGTGCCAGCACCGAACAGGGGGGCTCTGGGGCCAACGTCCTGACTTTC.

The V call is TRBV6-2 or TRBV6-3, the J call TRBJ2-1, with D uncertain. The CDR3 covers 14 residues. In germline, CDR1 is MNHEY, CDR2 SVGEGT. V lost 6 bases to trimming and J lost 7 bases, with 16 bases between them. CDR3: CASRLTVGRNEQFF. The DNA for the CDR3 is TGTGCCAGCAGACTCACTGTAGGTCGGAATGAGCAGTTCTTC.

The J gene is TRBJ2-3, the V gene TRBV9, with 8 bases lining up with TRBD2. There are 13 residues in the CDR3. Trimming took 6 bases from V and 5 from J; bases not matched to a gene: 5. The germline gives CDR1 SGDLS, CDR2 YYNGEE. The CDR3 DNA reads as TGTGCCAGCAAGGGACTAGAGGGAGATACGCAGTATTTT. Translating it yields CASKGLEGDTQYF.

This clonotype has more than one count but fewer than ten. V is TRBV7-2 and J is TRBJ2-1; 9 nucleotides match TRBD1. The CDR3 contains 15 residues. Germline values: CDR1 SGHTA, CDR2 FQGNSA. Germline trimming cut 5 bases from V and 4 bases from J; bases unmatched to any gene: 6. CDR3 coding DNA: TGTGCCAGCAGCGTAACAGGGGGCCTGTACAATGAGCAGTTCTTC. Translating it yields CASSVTGGLYNEQFF.

The table lists this clonotype with a few counts. The chain joins TRBV4-3 to TRBJ2-1, with D unresolved. Trimming shortened V by 4 bases and J by 4 bases, and 11 bases separated the two germline ends. CDR1 LGHNA and CDR2 YSLEER come from the germline V gene. The CDR3 is 14 amino acids. The CDR3 spells CASSPNDLYNEQFF. The CDR3 DNA is TGCGCCAGCAGCCCGAATGACTTATACAATGAGCAGTTCTTC.

DNA of the CDR3: TGTGCCAGCAGCGAGAGGCAAGGGGGCACAGATACGCAGTATTTT. Translated: CASSERQGGTDTQYF. This chain connects TRBV9 to TRBJ2-3, with D possibly TRBD1 on 5 matching bases. Trimming removed 3 bases from V and 1 base from J, with 12 bases in between. The CDR3 extends over 15 amino acids. Germline V lookup: CDR1 SGDLS, CDR2 YYNGEE.

This clonotype has just a few counts. CDR3 DNA sequence: TGTGCCAGCAGCCCGCGACCAGACCATCAGCCCCAGCATTTT. This sequence encodes CASSPRPDHQPQHF. The V and J genes are TRBV7-2 and TRBJ1-5, with unresolved D. This CDR3 spans 14 amino acids. In germline, CDR1 is SGHTA, CDR2 FQGNSA. V gave up 5 bases and J gave up 5 bases, with 13 bases separating them. The variable domain in full, completed from reference TRBV7-2 and TRBJ1-5, reads GAGVSQSPSNKVTEKGKDVELRCDPISGHTALYWYRQSLGQGLEFLIYFQGNSAPDKSGLPSDRFSAERTGGSVSTLTIQRTQQEDSAVYLCASSPRPDHQPQHFGDGTRLSIL.

The CDR3 coding sequence is TGTGCCAGCAGTTTCGCTAGCGGGAGATGGGATACGCAGTATTTT. Amino acids: CASSFASGRWDTQYF. This sequence joins TRBV27 and TRBJ2-3; 10 positions agree with TRBD2. V was pared by 3 bases and J by 6 bases, with 6 bases of the junction left unmatched. Germline loops: CDR1 MNHEY, CDR2 SMNVEV (reference sequence). This CDR3 comprises 15 residues.

This clonotype was counted a few times. V is TRBV4-2 and J is TRBJ1-6, with D maybe TRBD1 (5 bases). The V end was cut by 0 bases, the J end by 7 bases, with 10 bases between. CDR3 length: 15 amino acids. Germline V gene sequence: CDR1 LGHNA, CDR2 YNFKEQ. The CDR3 DNA reads as TGTGCCAGCAGCCAAGAAGGACACAAGAATTCACCCCTCCACTTT. This gives the protein CASSQEGHKNSPLHF.

This clonotype was detected only a few times. The chain uses TRBV20-1 and TRBJ2-7; tentatively, D is TRBD2 (6 bases). CDR3 size: 14 residues. Trimming removed 0 bases at V and 5 bases at J, with 14 bases between. From germline, CDR1 is DFQATT and CDR2 SNEGSKA (reference sequence). This chain's CDR3 is CSAREYWRVDEQYF. The CDR3 DNA reads TGCAGTGCTAGAGAGTACTGGAGGGTGGACGAGCAGTACTTC.

This sequence joins TRBV6-1 and TRBJ2-5; 8 bases fit TRBD2. The tail of the sequence fits TRBJ2-7 better, so the J call may be wrong. Germline lookup yields CDR1 MNHNS and CDR2 SASEGT. CDR3 size: 14 residues. In DNA form, the CDR3 reads TGTGCCAGCAGTGAAGCGCGGGGGGCTAACGAGCAGTACTTC. The encoded protein is CASSEARGANEQYF.

This clonotype was seen a few times. The gene calls are TRBV28 and TRBJ2-7, with 7 bases lining up with TRBD2. Looked up from germline, CDR1 is MDHEN and CDR2 is SYDVKM. V shed 2 bases and J 5 bases; nucleotides not matched to a gene: 3. The length of the CDR3 is 13 residues. The CDR3 region is CASSLGGVDEQYF. The CDR3 nucleotides read TGTGCCAGCAGTTTAGGGGGGGTGGACGAGCAGTACTTC.

This clonotype appeared a few times. This chain links TRBV5-1 with TRBJ2-3; 7 bases map to TRBD1. CDR1 is SGHRS, CDR2 YFSETQ, per germline. V gave up 2 bases and J gave up 4 bases; unmatched junction bases: 4. The CDR3 has 14 amino acids. The CDR3 DNA reads TGCGCCAGCAGCTTCGGGACAGACCCAGATACGCAGTATTTT. Translated, it gives CASSFGTDPDTQYF. Using reference TRBV5-1 and TRBJ2-3 for the parts outside the CDR3, the full variable domain is KAGVTQTPRYLIKTRGQQVTLSCSPISGHRSVSWYQQTPGQGLQFLFEYFSETQRNKGNFPGRFSGRQFSNSRSEMNVSTLELGDSALYLCASSFGTDPDTQYFGPGTRLTVL.

The chain carries TRBV4-3 and TRBJ2-1, with TRBD1 identical over 10 bases. Germline CDR1 reads LGHNA; CDR2 reads YSLEER. The junction had 7 bases not matched to a gene; V was cut back by 4 bases and J by 7 bases. The CDR3 extends over 15 amino acids. The chain's CDR3 is CASSPRTGGGNEQFF. The CDR3 DNA reads as TGCGCCAGCAGCCCGCGGACAGGGGGAGGGAATGAGCAGTTCTTC.

This clonotype was observed a handful of times. V usage is TRBV20-1 and J usage is TRBJ2-2; D remains unclear. Trimming took 4 bases from V and 1 from J, leaving 7 bases between them. This CDR3 is 13 amino acids long. Germline-derived CDR1 and CDR2 are DFQATT and SNEGSKA (reference sequence). The CDR3 coding sequence is TGCAGTGCTAAGGACGAGAACACCGGGGAGCTGTTTTTT. Its translation: CSAKDENTGELFF.

The gene calls are TRBV6-2 or TRBV6-3 and TRBJ1-1; the D gene is possibly TRBD1 (5 bases). Germline lookup yields CDR1 MNHEY and CDR2 SVGEGT. With 7 bases removed from V and 3 bases from J, the gap between germline ends came to 12 bases. The CDR3 spans 13 residues. CDR3 protein: CASTYGGDTEAFF. CDR3 in DNA: TGTGCCAGCACCTACGGGGGAGACACTGAAGCTTTCTTT.

This clonotype was detected only a few times. This chain connects TRBV27 to TRBJ1-2; D possibly corresponds to TRBD1 (6 bases). V shed 1 base and J shed 8 bases, with 14 bases lying between them. The CDR3 runs 14 residues. The germline CDR1 and CDR2 sequences are MNHEY and SMNVEV (reference sequence). The CDR3: CASSLYTGSSGYTF. In DNA, the CDR3 is TGTGCCAGCAGTTTATATACAGGGTCTTCCGGCTACACCTTC.

This sequence joins TRBV30 and TRBJ1-2; D uncertain. The germline V and J ends were trimmed by 3 bases and 7 bases, with 9 bases remaining between them. Per the germline V gene, CDR1 is GTSNPN and CDR2 is SVGIG (reference sequence). This CDR3 has 11 residues. The CDR3 is CAWSAKGGYTF. As DNA, the CDR3 is TGTGCCTGGAGCGCCAAGGGTGGCTACACCTTC.

The chain is built from TRBV29-1 and TRBJ2-1; D tentatively fits TRBD1 or TRBD2 (9 bases each). CDR1 SQVTM and CDR2 ANQGSEA come from the germline V gene. The CDR3 covers 13 residues. DNA of the CDR3: TGCAGTGTCGGGACAGGGACTAGCTACGAGCAGTTCTTC. Residues: CSVGTGTSYEQFF.

This clonotype came up a few times. The chain couples TRBV4-2 to TRBJ2-3; 9 nucleotides align to TRBD2. The CDR3 length is 17 residues. V lost 1 base and J lost 6; bases outside the gene matches: 11. Germline loops: CDR1 LGHNA, CDR2 YNFKEQ. The CDR3 sequence: CASSQVRAGGGWDTQYF. CDR3 sequence (DNA): TGTGCCAGCAGCCAAGTGAGGGCGGGAGGGGGATGGGATACGCAGTATTTT.

Points on this clonotype: One end of the junction is discordant with germline, which a read error may explain. V gene TRBV29-1 combines with J gene TRBJ2-1; 8 nucleotides align to TRBD1. Germline loops: CDR1 SQVTM, CDR2 ANQGSEA. The length of the CDR3 is 12 residues. The CDR3 sequence is CSVGSMGDRRVF. In nucleotides, the CDR3 is TGCAGCGTTGGATCCATGGGGGACAGGAGGGTCTTC.

V usage is TRBV5-1 and J usage is TRBJ2-5; TRBD1 agrees at 9 bases. There are 15 residues in the CDR3. The V gene end was trimmed by 3 bases and the J gene end by 4 bases; junction bases not matched to a gene: 7. Per the germline V gene, CDR1 is SGHRS and CDR2 is YFSETQ. The DNA of the CDR3 is TGCGCCAGCAGCTCCGGGACAGGGCTCCCAGAGACCCAGTACTTC. Amino acid sequence: CASSSGTGLPETQYF.

This clonotype was counted a few times. This chain connects TRBV20-1 to TRBJ2-7; the match to TRBD2 covers 11 bases. The germline V gene encodes CDR1 DFQATT and CDR2 SNEGSKA (reference sequence). This CDR3 contains 15 residues. V trimming: 3 bases; J trimming: 0 bases; junction bases outside the gene matches: 4. The CDR3 spells CSARSGTSGSYEQYF. In DNA, the CDR3 is TGCAGTGCTAGGAGCGGGACTAGCGGCTCCTACGAGCAGTACTTC.